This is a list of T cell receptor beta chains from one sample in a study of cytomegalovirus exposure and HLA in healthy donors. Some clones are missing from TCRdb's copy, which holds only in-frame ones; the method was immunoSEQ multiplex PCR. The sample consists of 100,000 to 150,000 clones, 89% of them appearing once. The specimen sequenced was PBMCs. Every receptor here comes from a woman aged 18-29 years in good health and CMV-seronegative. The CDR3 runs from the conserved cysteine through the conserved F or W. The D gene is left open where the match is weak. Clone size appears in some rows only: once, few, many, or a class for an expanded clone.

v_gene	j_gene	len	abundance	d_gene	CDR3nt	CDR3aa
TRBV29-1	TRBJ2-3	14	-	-	TGCAGCGTGGTCGGGTGGTACGGCACAGATACGCAGTATTTT	CSVVGWYGTDTQYF
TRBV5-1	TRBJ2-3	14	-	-	TGCGCCAGCAGCTTGGAAGTAGGCACAGATACGCAGTATTTT	CASSLEVGTDTQYF
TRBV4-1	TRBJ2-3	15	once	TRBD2	TGCGCCAGCAGCCAAGAGCGGGGGGCTTCCGATACGCAGTATTTT	CASSQERGASDTQYF
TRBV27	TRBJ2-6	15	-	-	TGTGCCAGCAGTTTAGAGAGCTCTGGGGCCAACGTCCTGACTTTC	CASSLESSGANVLTF
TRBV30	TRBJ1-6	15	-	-	TGTGCCGGAGGGCCACCACGGCAGAATAATTCACCCCTCCACTTT	CAGGPPRQNNSPLHF
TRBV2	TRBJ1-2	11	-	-	TGTGCCAGCAGTGTGACAGGCGACCACACCTTC	CASSVTGDHTF
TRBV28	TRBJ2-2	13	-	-	TGTGCCAGCAGTGGAGGGGATCCCGGGGAGCTGTTTTTT	CASSGGDPGELFF
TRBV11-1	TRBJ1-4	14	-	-	TGTGCCAGCAGCTTAAGTCCGGGAGGTGAAAAACTGTTTTTT	CASSLSPGGEKLFF
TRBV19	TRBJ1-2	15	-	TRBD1	TGTGCCAGTAGTAGGAAATGGGACAGGGCAGATGGCTACACCTTC	CASSRKWDRADGYTF
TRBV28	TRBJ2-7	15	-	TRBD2	TGTGCCAGCAGTGGCAGCGGGATTGAGTATTACGAGCAGTACTTC	CASSGSGIEYYEQYF
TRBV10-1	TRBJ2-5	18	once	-	TGCGCCAGCAGTGAGTCGTTTTTTGCAGGTTCAGGGAAAGAGACCCAGTACTTC	CASSESFFAGSGKETQYF
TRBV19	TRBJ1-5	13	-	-	TGTGCCAGTAGTATACAGGGAAGTCAGCCCCAGCATTTT	CASSIQGSQPQHF
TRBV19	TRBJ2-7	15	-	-	TGTGCCAGTAGTATTTCGCGGGGCAGCTCCTACGAGCAGTACTTC	CASSISRGSSYEQYF
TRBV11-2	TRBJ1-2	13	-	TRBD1	TGTGCCAGCACCAGGGGGCTACTTTATGGCTACACCTTC	CASTRGLLYGYTF
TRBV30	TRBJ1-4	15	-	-	TGTGCCTGGAGTCGGCAGGGAGGGACTAATGAAAAACTGTTTTTT	CAWSRQGGTNEKLFF
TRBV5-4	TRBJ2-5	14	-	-	TGTGCCAGCAGCTTCGGGGGAAGAGGGGAGACCCAGTACTTC	CASSFGGRGETQYF
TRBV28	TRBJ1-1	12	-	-	TGTGCCAGCACCGCAGGGCTACTTGAAGCTTTCTTT	CASTAGLLEAFF
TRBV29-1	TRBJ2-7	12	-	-	TGCAGCGTTGTGCTAGTTCGGAACGAGCAGTACTTC	CSVVLVRNEQYF
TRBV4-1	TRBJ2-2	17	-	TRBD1	TGCGCCAGCAGCCAAGGGGGGACAGGATTGAACACCGGGGAGCTGTTTTTT	CASSQGGTGLNTGELFF
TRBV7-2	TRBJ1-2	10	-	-	TGTGCCAGCAGCCAGTTAGGCTACACCTTC	CASSQLGYTF
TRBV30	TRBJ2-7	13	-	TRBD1	TGTGCCTGGAGTGAGGGCAGGGGGTACGAGCAGTACTTC	CAWSEGRGYEQYF
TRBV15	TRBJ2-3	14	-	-	TGTGCCACCAGCAGTTCAAGGGGCCCAGATACGCAGTATTTT	CATSSSRGPDTQYF
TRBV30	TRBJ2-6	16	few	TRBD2	TGTGCCTGGAGTGCGGGAGGGATCTCTGGGGCCAACGTCCTGACTTTC	CAWSAGGISGANVLTF
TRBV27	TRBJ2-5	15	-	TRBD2	TGTGCCAGCAGCCCACGTAGCGGGGGGGAAGAGACCCAGTACTTC	CASSPRSGGEETQYF
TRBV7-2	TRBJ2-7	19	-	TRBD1	TGTGCCAGCAGCCCACCGGGGACAGCACACACGATTAAGACCTACGAGCAGTACTTC	CASSPPGTAHTIKTYEQYF
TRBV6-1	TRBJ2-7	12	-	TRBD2	TGTGCCAGCAGCGCGGGGGGTGTTGAGCAGTACTTC	CASSAGGVEQYF
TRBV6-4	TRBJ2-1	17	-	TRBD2	TGTGCCAGCAGTGACTCAGCTAGCGGGGGGGATTACAATGAGCAGTTCTTC	CASSDSASGGDYNEQFF
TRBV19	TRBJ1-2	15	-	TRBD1	TGTGCCAGTAGTATTGGTGACAGGGGGCAACGTGGCTACACCTTC	CASSIGDRGQRGYTF
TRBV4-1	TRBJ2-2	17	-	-	TGCGCCAGCAGCAAGAAAGAAATCAGATTAAACACCGGGGAGCTGTTTTTT	CASSKKEIRLNTGELFF
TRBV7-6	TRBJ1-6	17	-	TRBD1	TGTGCCAGCAGCTTAGCAATTCAGGGGGCAGGTTATTCACCCCTCCACTTT	CASSLAIQGAGYSPLHF
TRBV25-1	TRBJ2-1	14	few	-	TGTGCCAGCCGCCCAGGGGCTTTCGGCAATGAGCAGTTCTTC	CASRPGAFGNEQFF
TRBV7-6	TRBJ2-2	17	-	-	TGTGCCAGCAGCTTTTCCGGGGAATCAAAATCCACCGGGGAGCTGTTTTTT	CASSFSGESKSTGELFF
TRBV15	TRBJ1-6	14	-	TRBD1	TGTGCCACCAGCTTAGGACAGGGAATTTCACCCCTCCACTTT	CATSLGQGISPLHF
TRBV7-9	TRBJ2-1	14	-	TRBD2	TGTGCCAGCCATGGGACTAGCGGGGGGCATGAGCAGTTCTTC	CASHGTSGGHEQFF
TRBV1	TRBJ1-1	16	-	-	TGCACCAGCTGTGGGAAGGCGGACAGGGATAACACTGAAGCTTTCTTT	CTSCGKADRDNTEAFF
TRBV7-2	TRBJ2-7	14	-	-	TGTGCCAGCAGCTTAGTTACGGGAGAAGGCGAGCAGTACTTC	CASSLVTGEGEQYF
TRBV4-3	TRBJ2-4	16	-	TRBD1	TGCGCCAGCAGCCAAGATCACGCGACAGGGAAAAACATTCAGTACTTC	CASSQDHATGKNIQYF
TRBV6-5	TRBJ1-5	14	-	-	TGTGCCAGCTCGAAGGGAGGGGCCAATCAGCCCCAGCATTTT	CASSKGGANQPQHF
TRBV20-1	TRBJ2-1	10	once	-	TGCAGTGCTGCACGGGAGCAGCAGTTCTTC	CSAAREQQFF
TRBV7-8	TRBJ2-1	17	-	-	TGTGCCAGCAGCTTAGCCGCCTGGGAGAGCTTACGCAATGAGCAGTTCTTC	CASSLAAWESLRNEQFF
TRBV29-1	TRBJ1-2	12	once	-	TGCAGCGTCATCCAGGGAAACTATGGCTACACCTTC	CSVIQGNYGYTF
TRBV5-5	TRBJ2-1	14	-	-	TGTGCCAGCAGCCCAGCAGGTGGCTACAATGAGCAGTTCTTC	CASSPAGGYNEQFF
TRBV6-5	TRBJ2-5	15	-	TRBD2	TGTGCCAGCAGCTACAGCGGGGCGAGCCAAGAGACCCAGTACTTC	CASSYSGASQETQYF
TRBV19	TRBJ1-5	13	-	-	TGTGCCAGTAATCTGGGCGGCAATCAGCCCCAGCATTTT	CASNLGGNQPQHF
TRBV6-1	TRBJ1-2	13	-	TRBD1	TGTGCCAGTACAGGGGGCGCTTACTATGGCTACACCTTC	CASTGGAYYGYTF
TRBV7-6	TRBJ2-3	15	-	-	TGTGCCAGCAGCTTCGGGTCCTCGATGAGGGATACGCAGTATTTT	CASSFGSSMRDTQYF
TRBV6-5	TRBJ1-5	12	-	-	TGTGCCAGCAAAACAGGGAATCAGCCCCAGCATTTT	CASKTGNQPQHF
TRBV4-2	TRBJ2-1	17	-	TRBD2	TGTGCCAGCAGCCAAGGGCATAGCGGGGGGTCCTACAATGAGCAGTTCTTC	CASSQGHSGGSYNEQFF
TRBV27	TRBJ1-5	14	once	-	TGTGCCAGCAGTTTCCGGGGTGGGCATCAGCCCCAGCATTTT	CASSFRGGHQPQHF
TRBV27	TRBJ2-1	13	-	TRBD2	TGTGCCAGCGTGACCTTGGGGGGGTTGGAGCAGTTCTTC	CASVTLGGLEQFF
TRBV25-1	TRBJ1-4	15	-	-	TGTGCCAGCAGTAGCGTGAGGGTAGCTCGTGAAAAACTGTTTTTT	CASSSVRVAREKLFF
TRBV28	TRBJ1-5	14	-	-	TGTGCCAGCATTGGGCACCGGGATAATCAGCCCCAGCATTTT	CASIGHRDNQPQHF
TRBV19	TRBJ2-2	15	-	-	TGTGCCAGTAGAATCAACCCAACAGGTCACGGGGAGCTGTTTTTT	CASRINPTGHGELFF
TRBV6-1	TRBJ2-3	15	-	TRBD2	TGTGCCAGCAGGGCCTCTAGCGGGGGTGGGGATACGCAGTATTTT	CASRASSGGGDTQYF
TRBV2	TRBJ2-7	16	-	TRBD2	TGTGCCAGCAAACTCTCCGGGACTAGCGGGTCGTGGGAGCAGTACTTC	CASKLSGTSGSWEQYF
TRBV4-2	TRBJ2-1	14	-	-	TGTGCCAGCAGCCAAGGACTAGAGAGGAATGAGCAGTTCTTC	CASSQGLERNEQFF
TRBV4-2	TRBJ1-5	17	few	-	TGTGCCAGCAGCCAAGATGGTTCGGCAGGGAATTATCAGCCCCAGCATTTT	CASSQDGSAGNYQPQHF